Presented here are 23 T cell receptor beta chains from one specimen sequenced in a study of response to subunit inactivated influenza vaccine. TCRdb processed the RT-PCR reads anew with MiXCR; each CDR3 protein has one entry. The sample holds a few hundred thousand distinct CDR3 sequences, about 10% seen once. In addition, the sample was reused for a study of T cells expressing NK-cell markers. That study adds: The authors made TCR beta cDNA libraries by 5'RACE template switching. This switching added a universal primer site and UMIs.

The source material was PBMCs from blood, sampled on the day of vaccination. These receptors all stem from a man aged 50 to 59 who received an inactivated influenza vaccine.

This clonotype showed up just a few times. CDR3 loop: CASSLGRGFPDTQYF. The CDR3 DNA follows: TGCGCCAGCAGCTTGGGAAGGGGGTTCCCAGATACGCAGTATTTT. The chain recombines TRBV5-1 with TRBJ2-3, with a weak D call TRBD1 (6 bases). CDR1 SGHRS and CDR2 YFSETQ come from the germline V gene. The V gene lost 0 bases and the J gene lost 4 bases, with 12 bases spanning the gap. The CDR3 runs 15 residues.

The V call is TRBV20-1, the J call TRBJ2-3, with D tentatively TRBD1 (6 bases). The CDR3 totals 16 residues. V was clipped by 4 bases and J by 4 bases, with 21 bases between them. CDR1 is DFQATT and CDR2 is SNEGSKA in the germline V gene (reference sequence). CDR3 amino acids: CSANNPGHSNPDTQYF. In DNA, the CDR3 is TGCAGTGCTAACAACCCGGGACACTCTAACCCAGATACGCAGTATTTT.

The J gene is TRBJ2-3, the V gene TRBV6-1; 12 nucleotides align to TRBD2. The CDR3 runs to 16 residues. Germline V gives CDR1 MNHNS, CDR2 SASEGT. With V trimmed by 6 bases and J by 2 bases, 6 bases remained unmatched. CDR3 in DNA: TGTGCCAGCAGGAGACTAGCGGGAGTGATCACAGATACGCAGTATTTT. This codes for CASRRLAGVITDTQYF.

The chain is built from TRBV20-1 and TRBJ2-1; D is possibly TRBD2 (5 bases). Germline loops: CDR1 DFQATT, CDR2 SNEGSKA (reference sequence). Trimming stripped 2 bases from V and 4 bases from J, with 15 bases between. CDR3 length: 15 amino acids. The CDR3 is CSARRPRGIYNEQFF. The CDR3 nucleotides read TGCAGTGCTAGACGACCCCGGGGTATTTACAATGAGCAGTTCTTC.

The chain links TRBV20-1 to TRBJ2-2; TRBD1 matches at 7 bases. After removal of 3 bases from V and 5 bases from J, the junction contained 6 bases not matched to a gene. Germline CDR1 reads DFQATT; CDR2 reads SNEGSKA (reference sequence). This CDR3 is built from 14 residues. CDR3 sequence reads: CSASPLTGTGELFF. In DNA form, the CDR3 reads TGCAGTGCTAGCCCTTTGACAGGGACCGGGGAGCTGTTTTTT.

This clonotype was seen more than once but under ten times. The genes are TRBV7-9 and TRBJ2-7; 8 bases map to TRBD1. The junction had 6 bases not matched to a gene; V was cut back by 1 base and J by 1 base. CDR3 length: 16 amino acids. Germline-derived CDR1 and CDR2 are SEHNR and FQNEAQ (reference sequence). CDR3 bases: TGTGCCAGCAGCTTAGGTCCGGGACAGGTGTCCTACGAGCAGTACTTC. This gives the protein CASSLGPGQVSYEQYF.

This clonotype has ten or more counts. The chain couples TRBV12-3 or TRBV12-4 to TRBJ1-3; 7 bases line up with TRBD1. The junction had 6 bases not matched to a gene; V was cut back by 6 bases and J by 4 bases. CDR3 size: 14 residues. CDR3 bases: TGTGCCAGCAGCAAACAGGGGTCCGGAAACACCATATATTTT. Protein sequence: CASSKQGSGNTIYF.

In its sample, this clonotype was seen a few times. The chain is built from TRBV3-1 and TRBJ1-2; no clear D gene. Trimming removed 0 bases from V and 4 bases from J, with 12 bases in between. The CDR3 runs to 15 residues. Looked up from germline, CDR1 is LGHDT and CDR2 is YNNKEL (reference sequence). The CDR3 DNA sequence: TGTGCCAGCAGCCAAGAAGCCAGCGTACCCTATGGCTACACCTTC. Translation gives CASSQEASVPYGYTF. The whole variable domain, filled in from reference TRBV3-1 and TRBJ1-2, reads DTAVSQTPKYLVTQMGNDKSIKCEQNLGHDTMYWYKQDSKKFLKIMFSYNNKELIINETVPNRFSPKSPDKAHLNLHINSLELGDSAVYFCASSQEASVPYGYTFGSGTRLTVV.

J is TRBJ1-1 and V is TRBV4-3, with D perhaps TRBD1 (5 bases). The germline gives CDR1 LGHNA, CDR2 YSLEER. The CDR3 contains 15 residues. V lost 3 bases and J 6 bases, leaving 17 bases between the germline ends. CDR3 residues: CASSHSIRDLSEAFF. In DNA, the CDR3 is TGCGCCAGCAGCCATTCCATACGGGACTTATCTGAAGCTTTCTTT.

The table lists this clonotype with a few counts. The V call is TRBV6-1, the J call TRBJ2-2; D not resolved. The V end lost 6 bases, the J end lost 3 bases, and 14 bases lay between the germline ends. This CDR3 comprises 15 residues. Looked up from germline, CDR1 is MNHNS and CDR2 is SASEGT. The CDR3: CASSPAGPYTGELFF. The CDR3 coding sequence is TGTGCCAGCAGCCCCGCTGGGCCATACACCGGGGAGCTGTTTTTT.

In this sample, this clonotype turned up a few times. The CDR3 DNA is TGCAGTGCTCCCCCTTTCGGTTTCGAGACCCAGTACTTC. It yields the protein CSAPPFGFETQYF. This chain uses TRBV20-1 with TRBJ2-5; D remains ambiguous. This CDR3 has 13 amino acids. Germline values: CDR1 DFQATT, CDR2 SNEGSKA (reference sequence). V lost 5 bases, J lost 5 bases, and 15 bases lay in between.

The chain couples TRBV6-5 to TRBJ1-5; possible D gene TRBD1, 6 bases. Germline V gene lookup returns CDR1 MNHEY and CDR2 SVGAGI. V gave up 2 bases and J gave up 6 bases, with 11 bases separating them. This CDR3 region has 14 residues. CDR3 in DNA: TGTGCCAGCAGTTACCTTCCAGGGGCTCAGCCCCAGCATTTT. This translates into CASSYLPGAQPQHF.

This chain connects TRBV15 to TRBJ2-3; 8 positions agree with TRBD2. J lost 0 bases, V lost 0 bases, and 5 bases had no gene match. CDR1 LNHNV and CDR2 YYDKDF come from the germline V gene (reference sequence). The CDR3 covers 17 residues. The CDR3 here is CATSRELAGPSTDTQYF. Written as DNA, the CDR3 is TGTGCCACCAGCAGAGAGCTAGCGGGTCCTAGCACAGATACGCAGTATTTT. The full variable domain, in which reference TRBV15 and TRBJ2-3 provide the parts outside the CDR3, is DAMVIQNPRYQVTQFGKPVTLSCSQTLNHNVMYWYQQKSSQAPKLLFHYYDKDFNNEADTPDNFQSRRPNTSFCFLDIRSPGLGDTAMYLCATSRELAGPSTDTQYFGPGTRLTVL.

A remark on this clonotype: The junction differs from germline at one of its ends, possibly a read error. This rearrangement joins TRBV11-2 to TRBJ2-3, with 10 bases aligning to TRBD2. The CDR3 length is 16 residues. CDR1 SGHAT and CDR2 FQNNGV come from the germline V gene. The DNA of the CDR3 is TGTGCCTGCAGCTTATGGCTAGCGGGGGTTCTAGATACGCAGTATTTT. Protein product: CACSLWLAGVLDTQYF.

In its sample, this clonotype was seen a few times. This rearrangement joins TRBV29-1 to TRBJ2-2; 8 bases align to TRBD1. The V gene end was trimmed by 6 bases and the J gene end by 1 base; junction bases not matched to a gene: 10. The CDR3 totals 16 residues. Germline V lookup: CDR1 SQVTM, CDR2 ANQGSEA. CDR3 nucleotides: TGCAGCGTCCGATTTTTCGACAGGGGGAACACCGGGGAGCTGTTTTTT. Its translation: CSVRFFDRGNTGELFF.

The V gene is TRBV2, the J gene TRBJ2-1, with a tentative D call TRBD2 (6 bases). The CDR3 extends over 13 amino acids. The germline V and J ends were trimmed by 6 bases and 7 bases, with 13 bases remaining between them. CDR1 SNHLY and CDR2 FYNNEI come from the germline V gene. The CDR3 DNA reads as TGTGCCAGCAGCCCAGACGGGGGTAATGAGCAGTTCTTC. Protein sequence: CASSPDGGNEQFF.

The chain couples TRBV7-2 to TRBJ2-5; 14 positions agree with TRBD2. The ends lost 5 bases at V and 5 bases at J; junction bases unmatched: 4. The length of the CDR3 is 15 residues. Germline V gene data show CDR1 as SGHTA and CDR2 as FQGNSA. The DNA of the CDR3 is TGTGCCAGCAGCCTGACTAGCGGGAGGGCGGAGACCCAGTACTTC. Translation gives CASSLTSGRAETQYF.

The chain is built from TRBV29-1 and TRBJ2-1; 9 bases line up with TRBD2. This CDR3 is built from 15 residues. V shed 2 bases, J shed 7 bases, and the junction held 9 bases outside the gene matches. The V gene's germline CDR1 is SQVTM and CDR2 ANQGSEA. This CDR3 reads CSVESGGPVLNEQFF. CDR3 sequence (DNA): TGCAGCGTTGAAAGCGGGGGGCCCGTACTAAATGAGCAGTTCTTC.

This clonotype was observed a handful of times. The V call is TRBV6-5, the J call TRBJ2-3; D could derive from TRBD1 or TRBD2 (5 bases each). Trimming stripped 2 bases from V and 1 base from J, with 7 bases between. CDR3 size: 14 residues. Germline CDR1 is MNHEY and CDR2 is SVGAGI. In DNA, the CDR3 is TGTGCCAGCAGTTACGGGGGACGCACAGATACGCAGTATTTT. Amino acids: CASSYGGRTDTQYF.

This chain uses TRBV12-3 or TRBV12-4 with TRBJ2-7; TRBD1 aligns across 10 bases. Trimming took 6 bases from V and 4 from J; bases not matched to a gene: 12. The CDR3 spans 16 residues. The CDR3: CASSTRRTGGTYEQYF. CDR3 in DNA: TGTGCCAGCAGCACCCGGCGGACAGGGGGAACGTACGAGCAGTACTTC.

The chain employs TRBV29-1 and TRBJ2-1, with no clear D. The V gene's germline CDR1 is SQVTM and CDR2 ANQGSEA. CDR3 length: 12 amino acids. The ends were cut back, 6 bases at V and 8 bases at J, with 14 bases in the middle. The chain's CDR3 is CSVLTETHEQFF. The CDR3 DNA follows: TGCAGCGTACTCACAGAGACCCATGAGCAGTTCTTC.

The chain links TRBV20-1 to TRBJ2-7; TRBD1 agrees at 7 bases. V was clipped by 1 base and J by 4 bases; unmatched bases: 7. This CDR3 is built from 14 residues. Germline V gene sequence: CDR1 DFQATT, CDR2 SNEGSKA (reference sequence). The CDR3 loop is CSARVRDRPYEQYF. CDR3 nucleotides: TGCAGTGCTAGAGTGAGGGACAGACCGTACGAGCAGTACTTC.

This clonotype was seen only a few times. The rearrangement joins TRBV20-1 to TRBJ1-5; no reliable D call. The CDR3 totals 15 residues. The V gene's germline CDR1 is DFQATT and CDR2 SNEGSKA (reference sequence). V was clipped by 4 bases and J by 1 base, with 14 bases between them. CDR3 sequence reads: CSAIMRYESNQPQHF. As DNA, the CDR3 is TGCAGTGCTATCATGAGGTACGAAAGCAATCAGCCCCAGCATTTT.